The 15 T cell receptor beta chains below were found in one sample sequenced in a study of blood T cell repertoires in COVID-19. Assay: immunoSEQ multiplex PCR; the TCRdb copy retains only in-frame clones and omits some. The table lists about 260,000 clones, approximately 88% of them singletons, with roughly 10% in the top ten. Sequenced input: peripheral blood. These receptors were obtained from a woman aged 70-85 years with COVID-19, enrolled during active disease.

About this clone itself: Other nucleotide sequences in the sample specify the same CDR3. The J gene is TRBJ1-5, the V gene TRBV19, with 8 nucleotides matching TRBD1. Per the germline V gene, CDR1 is LNHDA and CDR2 is SQIVND (reference sequence). The J segment lost 2 bases and the V segment lost 5 bases, leaving 2 bases of the junction unmatched. The CDR3 is 14 amino acids. The CDR3 DNA is TGTGCCAGTAGTGCAGGGGGCGGCAATCAGCCCCAGCATTTT. It yields the protein CASSAGGGNQPQHF.

About this clone: An end of the junction differs from the germline gene, which may be a read error. The gene calls are TRBV18 and TRBJ2-1; a possible D gene is TRBD1 (6 bases). The CDR3 is 16 amino acids. Germline values: CDR1 KGHSH, CDR2 LQKENI. CDR3 residues: CASPPEGTRGYNEQFF. CDR3 sequence (DNA): TGTGCCAGCCCACCGGAAGGGACAAGAGGCTACAATGAGCAGTTCTTC.

The chain recombines TRBV5-1 with TRBJ2-7, with TRBD1 identical over 11 bases. The CDR3 sequence is 15 residues long. Unmatched junction bases numbered 7, after V lost 4 bases and J lost 4 bases. Germline CDR1 is SGHRS and CDR2 is YFSETQ. The CDR3 reads CASSPGQGAGYEQYF. CDR3 coding DNA: TGCGCCAGCAGCCCCGGACAGGGGGCGGGATACGAGCAGTACTTC.

The J gene is TRBJ2-7, the V gene TRBV6-2 or TRBV6-3; weak D call: TRBD1 (6 bases). This CDR3 has 15 amino acids. Germline CDR1 reads MNHEY; CDR2 reads SVGEGT. Trimming took 5 bases from V and 2 from J, leaving 16 bases between them. The CDR3 loop reads CASSEQRDITYEQYF. CDR3 coding DNA: TGTGCCAGCAGTGAGCAGAGGGACATCACCTACGAGCAGTACTTC.

The rearrangement links TRBV19 to TRBJ1-1, with 8 bases lining up with TRBD1. The CDR3 contains 13 residues. Germline V gene sequence: CDR1 LNHDA, CDR2 SQIVND (reference sequence). V was pared by 2 bases and J by 7 bases, with 3 bases of the junction left unmatched. Here the CDR3 DNA reads TGTGCCAGTAGTATACAGGGGGCTGGTGAAGCTTTCTTT. Its protein is CASSIQGAGEAFF.

This rearrangement joins TRBV9 to TRBJ2-7; weak D call: TRBD2 (5 bases). The V end was cut by 2 bases, the J end by 6 bases, with 9 bases between. The CDR3 contains 12 residues. Germline V gene lookup returns CDR1 SGDLS and CDR2 YYNGEE. The DNA of the CDR3 is TGTGCCAGCAGCGTCTACGGAGGCGAGCAGTACTTC. Translation: CASSVYGGEQYF. The complete variable domain, with remaining parts taken from reference TRBV9 and TRBJ2-7, reads DSGVTQTPKHLITATGQRVTLRCSPRSGDLSVYWYQQSLDQGLQFLIQYYNGEERAKGNILERFSAQQFPDLHSELNLSSLELGDSALYFCASSVYGGEQYFGPGTRLTVT.

This chain uses TRBV27 with TRBJ2-7; 8 bases match TRBD2. The junction had 9 bases not matched to a gene; V was cut back by 5 bases and J by 3 bases. CDR3 length: 15 amino acids. The germline gives CDR1 MNHEY, CDR2 SMNVEV (reference sequence). CDR3 bases: TGTGCCAGCAGTCCGCCGGGACTAGTGCTCTACGAGCAGTACTTC. This encodes CASSPPGLVLYEQYF.

This chain uses TRBV13 with TRBJ1-1; 7 nucleotides line up with TRBD1. Germline lookup yields CDR1 PRHDT and CDR2 FYEKMQ (reference sequence). V dropped 3 bases and J dropped 4; count of bases not matched to a gene: 5. The CDR3 has 14 residues. The CDR3 loop reads CASSFTGEVTEAFF. The CDR3 coding sequence is TGTGCCAGCAGCTTCACAGGGGAGGTCACTGAAGCTTTCTTT.

This clone turned up a few times. The rearrangement links TRBV11-1 to TRBJ1-1; D unclear. V gave up 2 bases and J gave up 7 bases, with 11 bases separating them. The CDR3 loop spans 13 amino acids. Germline CDR1 SGHAT, CDR2 FQDESV (reference sequence). The CDR3 spells CASSLLSTSEAFF. CDR3 in DNA: TGTGCCAGCAGCTTACTCTCGACAAGTGAAGCTTTCTTT.

The chain employs TRBV28 and TRBJ1-1, with TRBD1 as a possible D gene (6 bases). CDR3 length equals 15 residues. V was clipped by 7 bases and J by 3 bases, with 18 bases between them. Looked up from germline, CDR1 is MDHEN and CDR2 is SYDVKM. As DNA, the CDR3 is TGTGCCAGCAACCCCGGGGGGCAGGGCTACACTGAAGCTTTCTTT. This translates into CASNPGGQGYTEAFF.

This clone was picked up one time. The gene calls are TRBV18 and TRBJ2-7; the match to TRBD1 covers 8 bases. CDR3 length: 14 amino acids. CDR1 is KGHSH and CDR2 is LQKENI in the germline V gene. The CDR3 DNA reads TGTGCCAGCTCACCAGAACCGGGACAGGCTTTTGTTGTGGTC. This translates into CASSPEPGQAFVVV.

This rearrangement joins TRBV9 to TRBJ1-2, with 7 positions matching TRBD1. The J segment lost 0 bases and the V segment lost 3 bases, leaving 2 bases of the junction unmatched. CDR3 length: 14 amino acids. Looked up from germline, CDR1 is SGDLS and CDR2 is YYNGEE. The CDR3 is CASSAGQTNYGYTF. CDR3 nucleotide sequence: TGTGCCAGCAGCGCGGGACAGACTAACTATGGCTACACCTTC.

The chain couples TRBV14 to TRBJ2-1, with TRBD2 identical over 9 bases. The trim removed 4 bases at V and 4 bases at J, leaving 14 bases unmatched. This CDR3 has 18 residues. CDR1 and CDR2 (germline): SGHDN, FVKESK. Written as DNA, the CDR3 is TGTGCCAGCAGCCTTAGAGGGGTAGCGGGAGACTTTTACAATGAGCAGTTCTTC. This gives the protein CASSLRGVAGDFYNEQFF. Complete variable domain (other parts from reference TRBV14 and TRBJ2-1): EAGVTQFPSHSVIEKGQTVTLRCDPISGHDNLYWYRRVMGKEIKFLLHFVKESKQDESGMPNNRFLAERTGGTYSTLKVQPAELEDSGVYFCASSLRGVAGDFYNEQFFGPGTRLTVL.

The chain uses TRBV9 and TRBJ2-1, with 10 bases aligning to TRBD2. The CDR3 runs 15 residues. Germline loops: CDR1 SGDLS, CDR2 YYNGEE. V lost 0 bases to trimming and J lost 9 bases; unmatched junction nucleotides: 6. CDR3 in DNA: TGTGCCAGCAGCGTAGACCAGCGGGAGGGATCTGAGCAGTTCTTC. It translates to CASSVDQREGSEQFF.

The V gene is TRBV11-3, the J gene TRBJ1-4; 8 bases match TRBD1. The junction had 8 bases not matched to a gene; V was cut back by 5 bases and J by 6 bases. The CDR3 totals 15 residues. Germline CDR1 is SGHNT and CDR2 is YENEEA. The chain's CDR3 is CASSDRQGIDEKLFF. The CDR3 coding sequence is TGTGCCAGCAGCGACCGACAGGGGATAGATGAAAAACTGTTTTTT. The whole variable domain, filled in from reference TRBV11-3 and TRBJ1-4, reads EAGVVQSPRYKIIEKKQPVAFWCNPISGHNTLYWYLQNLGQGPELLIRYENEEAVDDSQLPKDRFSAERLKGVDSTLKIQPAELGDSAVYLCASSDRQGIDEKLFFGSGTQLSVL.